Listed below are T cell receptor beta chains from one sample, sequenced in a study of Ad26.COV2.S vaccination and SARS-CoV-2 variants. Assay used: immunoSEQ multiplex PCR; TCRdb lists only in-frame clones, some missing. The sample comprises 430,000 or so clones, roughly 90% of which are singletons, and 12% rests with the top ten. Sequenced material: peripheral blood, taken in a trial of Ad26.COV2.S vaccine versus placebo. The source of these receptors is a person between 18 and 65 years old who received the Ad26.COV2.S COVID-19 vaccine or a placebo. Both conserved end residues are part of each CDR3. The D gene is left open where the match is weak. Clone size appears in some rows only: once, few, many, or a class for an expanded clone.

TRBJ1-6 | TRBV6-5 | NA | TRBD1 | CASSYSRTGASPLHF | TGTGCCAGCAGTTACTCGCGGACAGGGGCTTCACCCCTCCACTTT
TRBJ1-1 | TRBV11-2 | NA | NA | CASSLYLGTEAFF | TGTGCCAGCAGCTTATATCTTGGAACTGAAGCTTTCTTT
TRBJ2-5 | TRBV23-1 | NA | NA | CASSQGFSPQETQYF | TGCGCCAGCAGTCAAGGTTTCAGTCCCCAAGAGACCCAGTACTTC
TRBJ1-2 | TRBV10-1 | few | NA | CASSEARDRNYGYTF | TGCGCCAGCAGTGAGGCCAGGGATCGGAACTATGGCTACACCTTC
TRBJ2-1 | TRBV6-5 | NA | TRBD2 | CASGFLAGGFYEQFF | TGTGCCAGCGGGTTCCTAGCGGGAGGGTTCTATGAGCAGTTCTTC
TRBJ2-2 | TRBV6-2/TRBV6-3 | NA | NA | CASSPSLTEVGELFF | TGTGCCAGCAGCCCCTCCTTGACAGAGGTCGGGGAGCTGTTTTTT
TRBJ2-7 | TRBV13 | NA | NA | CASSLRSVGGERDEQYF | TGTGCCAGCAGCTTAAGATCGGTCGGGGGAGAACGCGACGAGCAGTACTTC
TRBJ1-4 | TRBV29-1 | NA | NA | CSVGFGPEELFF | TGCAGCGTTGGGTTTGGGCCTGAGGAACTGTTTTTT
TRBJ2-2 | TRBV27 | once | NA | CASSLSGGNTGELFF | TGTGCCAGCAGTTTATCGGGGGGGAACACCGGGGAGCTGTTTTTT
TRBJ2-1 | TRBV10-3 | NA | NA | CAISERSAGTYNEQFF | TGTGCCATCAGTGAACGATCCGCGGGAACCTACAATGAGCAGTTCTTC
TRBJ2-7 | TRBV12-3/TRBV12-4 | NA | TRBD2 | CASTSMVAGEQYF | TGTGCCAGCACCTCCATGGTAGCGGGCGAGCAGTACTTC
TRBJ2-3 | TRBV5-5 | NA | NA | CASSFRQGTDTQYF | TGTGCCAGCAGCTTCCGGCAGGGCACAGATACGCAGTATTTT
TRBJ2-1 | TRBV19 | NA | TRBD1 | CATGQGYNEQFF | TGTGCCACGGGACAGGGCTACAATGAGCAGTTCTTC
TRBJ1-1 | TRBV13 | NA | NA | CASSSFTVSGTEAFF | TGTGCCAGCAGCTCATTTACAGTTTCCGGCACTGAAGCTTTCTTT
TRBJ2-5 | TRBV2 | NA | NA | CASSRDGKETQYF | TGTGCCAGCAGTCGGGACGGAAAAGAGACCCAGTACTTC
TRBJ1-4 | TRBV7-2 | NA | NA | CASSSYTNEKLFF | TGTGCCAGCAGCTCTTATACTAATGAAAAACTGTTTTTT
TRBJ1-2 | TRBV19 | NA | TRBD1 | CASFGPDRARDGYTF | TGTGCCAGTTTCGGCCCGGACAGGGCCCGGGATGGCTACACCTTC
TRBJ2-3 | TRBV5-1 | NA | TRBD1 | CASSLEGGTGDTQYF | TGCGCCAGCAGCTTGGAGGGCGGGACAGGGGATACGCAGTATTTT
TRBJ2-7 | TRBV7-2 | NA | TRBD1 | CASSLARGQGAYEQYF | TGTGCCAGCAGCTTAGCGCGAGGACAGGGGGCTTACGAGCAGTACTTC
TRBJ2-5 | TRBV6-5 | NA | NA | CASSYTYSSQETQYF | TGTGCCAGCAGTTACACCTACAGTTCCCAAGAGACCCAGTACTTC
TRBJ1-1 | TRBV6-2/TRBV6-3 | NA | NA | CASSEDGPYRAFF | TGTGCCAGCAGTGAGGACGGACCCTACCGCGCTTTCTTT
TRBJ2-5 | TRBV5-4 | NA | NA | CASSPNRQQETQYF | TGTGCCAGCAGCCCCAACCGACAGCAAGAGACCCAGTACTTC
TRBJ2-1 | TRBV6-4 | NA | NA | CASSDRGTSSYNEQFF | TGTGCCAGCAGTGATAGGGGAACGAGCTCCTACAATGAGCAGTTCTTC